One sample yielded the 32 T cell receptor beta chains listed below, sequenced in a study of immune heterogeneity within non-small cell lung tumors. Bulk tumor genomic DNA constituted the template, at roughly 660 ng per sample. Several spatially distant biopsies were obtained per primary tumor intraoperatively. The cohort was untreated, with newly diagnosed non-small cell lung cancer undergoing curative surgery. A first 10-cycle multiplex round used 32 V-gene and 13 J-gene primers on TCR beta CDR3. In TCRdb, the multiplex PCR reads were re-called with MiXCR into one record per CDR3 protein. The sample contains 20,000 to 25,000 distinct CDR3 sequences, under 30% of which appear only once. The sequencing sample was made of lung tumor tissue. The source is a man between 35 and 55 years old with non-small cell lung cancer.

This chain joins TRBV18 and TRBJ1-4; weak D call: TRBD1 (6 bases). The CDR3 runs to 15 residues. V lost 3 bases to trimming and J lost 0 bases, with 8 bases between them. From germline, CDR1 is KGHSH and CDR2 LQKENI. CDR3 region: CASSPNRATNEKLFF. The CDR3 DNA follows: TGTGCCAGCTCACCCAACAGGGCAACTAATGAAAAACTGTTTTTT. The full variable domain, its missing parts supplied by reference TRBV18 and TRBJ1-4, is NAGVMQNPRHLVRRRGQEARLRCSPMKGHSHVYWYRQLPEEGLKFMVYLQKENIIDESGMPKERFSAEFPKEGPSILRIQQVVRGDSAAYFCASSPNRATNEKLFFGSGTQLSVL.

Comment on this clonotype: A much larger clone lies one base from this, so it may be a read error. This chain links TRBV12-3 or TRBV12-4 with TRBJ2-3; possible D gene TRBD2, 5 bases. V lost 5 bases to trimming and J lost 1 base, with 19 bases between them. This CDR3 has 17 residues. DNA of the CDR3: TGTGCCAGCAGTCCCACGCGATTAGCGTGTGGCACAGATACGCAGTATTTT. This gives the protein CASSPTRLACGTDTQYF.

Note on this clonotype: One junction end does not reproduce the germline sequence, and a read error may be involved. The chain has TRBV10-3 and TRBJ2-3; 8 positions match TRBD2. CDR1 ENHRY and CDR2 SYGVKD come from the germline V gene. The CDR3 contains 16 residues. CDR3 nucleotides: TGTGCCATTAGTGAGTCCGGCGGGAGGACGGGAGATACGCAGTATTTT. Its protein is CAISESGGRTGDTQYF.

This clonotype came up many times. The V call is TRBV24-1, the J call TRBJ1-5; D gene ambiguous. The germline CDR1 and CDR2 sequences are KGHDR and SFDVKD. The CDR3 spans 14 residues. V lost 0 bases and J lost 0, with 2 bases in between. This CDR3 reads CATSDLNSNQPQHF. CDR3 coding DNA: TGTGCCACCAGTGATTTGAATAGCAATCAGCCCCAGCATTTT.

The chain uses TRBV7-2 and TRBJ2-2; D remains ambiguous. This CDR3 has 15 residues. V was clipped by 0 bases and J by 3 bases, with 8 bases between them. Germline assignment: CDR1 SGHTA and CDR2 FQGNSA. For the CDR3, the DNA is TGTGCCAGCAGCTTAGCAGGGTATGACACCGGGGAGCTGTTTTTT. Encoded protein: CASSLAGYDTGELFF. Full variable domain (outside the CDR3, taken from reference TRBV7-2 and TRBJ2-2): GAGVSQSPSNKVTEKGKDVELRCDPISGHTALYWYRQSLGQGLEFLIYFQGNSAPDKSGLPSDRFSAERTGGSVSTLTIQRTQQEDSAVYLCASSLAGYDTGELFFGEGSRLTVL.

There are a few counts of this clonotype. The chain combines TRBV18 with TRBJ2-1; tentative D call: TRBD1 (6 bases). The CDR3 is 18 amino acids. The germline V and J ends were trimmed by 4 bases and 0 bases, with 19 bases remaining between them. Germline CDR1 is KGHSH and CDR2 is LQKENI. The CDR3, as DNA: TGTGCCAGCTCACTTTACCCTCAGGGGCCAAGCTCCTACAATGAGCAGTTCTTC. This codes for CASSLYPQGPSSYNEQFF.

The J gene is TRBJ1-1, the V gene TRBV18; 8 bases map to TRBD1. CDR3 length equals 15 residues. The V gene's germline CDR1 is KGHSH and CDR2 LQKENI. The ends lost 4 bases at V and 1 base at J; junction bases unmatched: 5. The CDR3 DNA is TGTGCCAGCTCACACAGACAGGGGACGAACACTGAAGCTTTCTTT. This translates into CASSHRQGTNTEAFF.

This clonotype came up a few times. This may arise from a read error, as a much more abundant clone is one base away. The rearrangement links TRBV6-1 to TRBJ1-2, with D tentatively TRBD1 (5 bases). The CDR3 length is 13 residues. Looked up from germline, CDR1 is MNHNS and CDR2 is SASEGT. The V and J ends lost 6 bases and 3 bases respectively, with 11 bases between them. CDR3 sequence (DNA): TGTGCCAGCAGCCGGGACCGTTACTATGGCTACACCTTC. Translated: CASSRDRYYGYTF.

This chain connects TRBV19 to TRBJ2-2; the match to TRBD2 covers 10 bases. This CDR3 is built from 16 residues. The germline CDR1 and CDR2 sequences are LNHDA and SQIVND (reference sequence). Trimming took 4 bases from V and 1 from J; bases not matched to a gene: 3. Here the CDR3 DNA reads TGTGCCAGTAGTAAGCGGGAGGGCCTGAACACCGGGGAGCTGTTTTTT. Protein: CASSKREGLNTGELFF.

The sample holds many counts of this clonotype. The CDR3 region has the DNA TGTGCCAGCAGCTTAGTAACTAGCTCTAGCACAGATACGCAGTATTTT. Amino acids: CASSLVTSSSTDTQYF. The chain joins TRBV7-8 to TRBJ2-3, with a possible D match to TRBD2 (6 bases). V shed 1 base and J shed 0 bases, with 11 bases lying between them. CDR1 is SGHVS, CDR2 FQNEAQ, per germline. The CDR3 contains 16 residues.

Comments on this clonotype: The junction departs from germline at one end; a sequencing error may be responsible. The chain carries TRBV5-6 and TRBJ1-6; D gene ambiguous. The CDR3 length is 13 residues. Germline V gene sequence: CDR1 SGHDT, CDR2 YYEEEE. CDR3 loop: CDSSQTRNSPLHF. The CDR3 nucleotides read TGTGACAGCAGTCAAACTCGTAATTCACCCCTCCACTTT.

Judged by abundance, this clonotype is medium-sized. V is TRBV4-1 and J is TRBJ1-5, with 7 bases that match TRBD1. The germline V gene encodes CDR1 MGHRA and CDR2 YSYEKL. Trimming took 5 bases from V and 1 from J; bases not matched to a gene: 2. The CDR3 covers 14 residues. CDR3 nucleotides: TGCGCCAGCAGCGCAGGGGGGAGCAATCAGCCCCAGCATTTT. It encodes CASSAGGSNQPQHF.

This clonotype was picked up a small number of times. The gene calls are TRBV5-1 and TRBJ1-2, with TRBD1 matching 9 bases. Per germline, CDR1 SGHRS and CDR2 YFSETQ. The CDR3 spans 14 residues. The ends lost 4 bases at V and 7 bases at J; junction bases unmatched: 8. CDR3 in amino acids: CASSREQGARGYTF. The CDR3 bases are TGCGCCAGCAGCAGGGAACAGGGGGCGCGTGGCTACACCTTC.

This clonotype is termed medium-sized. The chain carries TRBV12-3 or TRBV12-4 and TRBJ1-1; D gene uncertain. The CDR3 has 13 residues. V was shortened by 7 bases and J by 0 bases, with 9 bases between the two germline ends. The CDR3 spells CASIEGLNTEAFF. CDR3 nucleotide sequence: TGTGCCAGCATTGAAGGTCTGAACACTGAAGCTTTCTTT.

This clonotype has ten or more counts. The rearrangement links TRBV29-1 to TRBJ1-3, with a weak D call TRBD1 (6 bases). The CDR3 covers 14 residues. Germline V gives CDR1 SQVTM, CDR2 ANQGSEA. V lost 6 bases, J lost 0 bases, and 12 bases lay in between. The CDR3 reads CSVGDRSSGNTIYF. The CDR3 coding sequence is TGCAGCGTGGGTGACAGGAGCTCTGGAAACACCATATATTTT.

On this clonotype itself: This may be a read error, as it is one base from a much larger clone. This chain links TRBV6-1 with TRBJ2-7; 11 bases are a match to TRBD1. The length of the CDR3 is 13 residues. V lost 10 bases and J lost 6; bases outside the gene matches: 8. Germline-derived CDR1 and CDR2 are MNHNS and SASEGT. The CDR3 nucleotides are TGTGCCAACACCCGGACAGGGGGCGGCGAGCAGTACTTC. Protein product: CANTRTGGGEQYF.

This clonotype was seen just once. The chain couples TRBV6-2 or TRBV6-3 to TRBJ1-4, with 8 bases lining up with TRBD1. J gave up 4 bases and V 5 bases, and 6 bases lay outside the gene matches. The CDR3 spans 15 residues. Germline V gives CDR1 MNHEY, CDR2 SVGEGT. CDR3 in amino acids: CASSGGQVNNEKLFF. CDR3 sequence (DNA): TGTGCCAGCAGTGGGGGACAGGTTAATAATGAAAAACTGTTTTTT.

This clonotype is labeled as medium-sized. The rearrangement links TRBV10-2 to TRBJ2-2, with 8 positions matching TRBD2. The ends lost 7 bases at V and 0 bases at J; junction bases unmatched: 10. There are 17 residues in the CDR3. Per the germline V gene, CDR1 is WSHSY and CDR2 is SAAADI. The CDR3 DNA is TGCGCCAGCATCCCGGGAGGGCCGAGCTCGAACACCGGGGAGCTGTTTTTT. Its protein is CASIPGGPSSNTGELFF.

This clonotype was seen ten or more times. The chain employs TRBV7-2 and TRBJ1-2; tentative D call: TRBD1 (5 bases). Germline CDR1 is SGHTA and CDR2 is FQGNSA. This CDR3 is built from 14 residues. With 6 bases removed from V and 0 bases from J, the gap between germline ends came to 11 bases. The CDR3 loop reads CASRSQGSNYGYTF. CDR3 bases: TGTGCCAGCAGATCGCAGGGTTCTAACTATGGCTACACCTTC.

The chain is built from TRBV11-3 and TRBJ2-2; TRBD1 matches 8 bases. The V and J ends lost 5 bases and 5 bases, in that order; junction bases with no gene match: 7. The CDR3 is 15 amino acids. Looked up from germline, CDR1 is SGHNT and CDR2 is YENEEA. The CDR3 reads CASSQDRVNTGELFF. The DNA for the CDR3 is TGTGCCAGCAGCCAGGACAGGGTTAATACCGGGGAGCTGTTTTTT.

This clonotype has at least ten counts. This chain connects TRBV6-2 or TRBV6-3 to TRBJ2-7; D is possibly TRBD2 (6 bases). This CDR3 region has 14 residues. Germline CDR1 is MNHEY and CDR2 is SVGEGT. Trimming pared 1 base from V and 1 base from J, leaving 8 bases between. This chain's CDR3 is CASSYLAGSYEQYF. In nucleotides, the CDR3 is TGTGCCAGCAGTTACTTGGCGGGATCCTACGAGCAGTACTTC.

The V and J genes are TRBV19 and TRBJ2-5; perhaps TRBD2 as D (5 bases). V was trimmed by 3 bases and J by 2 bases, leaving 13 bases between them. Germline-derived CDR1 and CDR2 are LNHDA and SQIVND (reference sequence). The CDR3 runs 15 residues. This chain's CDR3 is CASSILGRRQETQYF. The CDR3 bases are TGTGCCAGTAGTATCCTTGGCAGGAGGCAAGAGACCCAGTACTTC.

This clonotype has a handful of counts. The chain carries TRBV10-3 and TRBJ2-7; D not certain. Looked up from germline, CDR1 is ENHRY and CDR2 is SYGVKD. Between the trimmed V and J ends, which lost 6 bases and 6 bases, there was a span of 15 bases. The CDR3 covers 13 residues. CDR3 bases: TGTGCCATCAGCCCCGCGAAGGGCGCCGAGCAGTACTTC. It translates to CAISPAKGAEQYF.

Comments on this clonotype: Given a much more abundant clone one base away, this may be a read error. DNA for the CDR3: TGTGCCGGCAGTATTGGGACTAGCCTAGGGGGGCAGTTCTTC. It yields the protein CAGSIGTSLGGQFF. This rearrangement joins TRBV27 to TRBJ2-1, with TRBD2 matching over 9 bases. The CDR3 is 14 residues long. Germline-derived CDR1 and CDR2 are MNHEY and SMNVEV (reference sequence).

This clonotype has at least ten counts. The V call is TRBV7-3, the J call TRBJ2-7; D possibly corresponds to TRBD2 (6 bases). Germline CDR1 reads SGHTA; CDR2 reads FQGTGA. Trimming removed 1 base from V and 4 bases from J, with 14 bases in between. This CDR3 is 15 amino acids long. The CDR3 DNA follows: TGTGCCAGCAGCTTAAATAGCGCGGGGCCATACGAGCAGTACTTC. Translated, it gives CASSLNSAGPYEQYF.

This clonotype is judged medium-sized. The chain uses TRBV24-1 and TRBJ1-2, with D uncertain. Germline V gives CDR1 KGHDR, CDR2 SFDVKD. CDR3 length equals 15 residues. The V and J ends lost 3 bases and 11 bases respectively, with 21 bases between them. The CDR3 DNA follows: TGTGCCACCAGTGATCCCTCCGACGGTCGCGTAGTGTACACCTTC. Encoded protein: CATSDPSDGRVVYTF.

At least ten counts were recorded for this clonotype. This chain joins TRBV18 and TRBJ2-5; TRBD2 matches 13 bases. The trim removed 3 bases at V and 6 bases at J, leaving 7 bases unmatched. Germline CDR1 KGHSH, CDR2 LQKENI. The CDR3 is 16 amino acids. The CDR3 DNA reads as TGTGCCAGCTCACCGGCCGGACTAGCGGGAGTAAAGACCCAGTACTTC. It yields the protein CASSPAGLAGVKTQYF.

This clonotype has only a few counts. The rearrangement uses TRBV6-1 and TRBJ2-4, with D possibly TRBD1 on 7 matching bases. The CDR3 is 14 residues long. Trimming removed 8 bases from V and 7 bases from J, with 18 bases in between. Germline-derived CDR1 and CDR2 are MNHNS and SASEGT. CDR3 sequence (DNA): TGTGCCAGCTGCACATCGGAGGGGGCGAACATTCAGTACTTC. This codes for CASCTSEGANIQYF.

This clonotype was observed at least ten times. V gene TRBV2 combines with J gene TRBJ2-6; 10 bases align to TRBD1. V lost 5 bases and J lost 2; bases outside the gene matches: 6. Germline V gene sequence: CDR1 SNHLY, CDR2 FYNNEI. This CDR3 region has 17 residues. This chain's CDR3 is CASSKTGGAAGANVLTF. Here the CDR3 DNA reads TGTGCCAGCAGTAAGACAGGGGGCGCGGCTGGGGCCAACGTCCTGACTTTC.

The table lists this clonotype with a few counts. V and J are TRBV5-8 and TRBJ1-1; no reliable D call. This CDR3 has 13 residues. Per the germline V gene, CDR1 is SGHTS and CDR2 is YDEGEE. The V and J ends lost 3 bases and 1 base respectively, with 7 bases between them. CDR3: CASSSWENTEAFF. For the CDR3, the DNA is TGTGCCAGCAGCTCGTGGGAGAACACTGAAGCTTTCTTT.

This clonotype was recorded at least ten times. This rearrangement joins TRBV4-3 to TRBJ2-7; 10 bases are shared with TRBD2. With 5 bases clipped from V and 2 bases from J, the junction kept 6 bases outside the gene matches. In germline, CDR1 is LGHNA, CDR2 YSLEER. CDR3 length: 15 amino acids. CDR3 sequence (DNA): TGCGCCAGCAGCAAACTAGCGGGACCTGCCTACGAGCAGTACTTC. Residues: CASSKLAGPAYEQYF.

This clonotype appeared a few times. The chain employs TRBV12-3 or TRBV12-4 and TRBJ1-6; D is uncertain. The ends were cut back, 9 bases at V and 8 bases at J, with 14 bases in the middle. This CDR3 spans 13 amino acids. In DNA, the CDR3 is TGTGCCAGTAAATGGAGGGCGGATTCACCCCTCCACTTT. This translates into CASKWRADSPLHF.